This T cell receptor (beta chain) was observed in a study of T cell repertoires in cytomegalovirus infection. Study details: Indications came from public TCR beta signatures; they pointed to CMV infection and to a matching HLA type.

This CDR3 contains 11 residues. The V and J ends lost 5 bases and 7 bases respectively, with 8 bases between them. The germline V gene has CDR1 SGHTA and CDR2 FQGNSA. This clonotype appeared many times. No antigen is known for it. In TCRdb, the reads were re-called with MiXCR into one record per CDR3 protein. Seen here are hundreds of thousands of distinct CDR3 sequences, roughly 9.5% observed once, and the top ten hold about 4.5%. Study outcomes and limitations: Totalled public TCR beta family frequency picked out people who carried CMV plus the relevant HLA. In two of eight donors, the top clonotype was HLA-C-restricted CMV-specific.

The sample comprised PBMCs. The chain is built from TRBV7-2 and TRBJ2-5; D ambiguous. The TCR was taken from a human donor in good health (CMV status not recorded). Some clones in this sample may be carry-over from other donors' samples. The chain's CDR3 is CASSPGVTQYF. Written as DNA, the CDR3 is TGTGCCAGCAGCCCTGGGGTGACCCAGTACTTC.